This TCR beta chain was recorded in a study of T cells after yellow fever vaccination. TCRdb recomputed calls from the 5' RACE reads with MiXCR, one row per CDR3 protein. The table lists under 350,000 distinct CDR3 sequences, approximately 4% of them singletons, with around 23% in the top ten. V lost 1 base and J lost 4; bases outside the gene matches: 6. Germline CDR1 is DFQATT and CDR2 is SNEGSKA (reference sequence). This CDR3 has 14 amino acids. Ten or more counts support this clonotype. The starting material was PBMCs, obtained 5 days after the yellow fever booster vaccination. The chain is built from TRBV20-1 and TRBJ2-5; TRBD2 agrees at 7 bases. The sequence was obtained from a man younger than 35 who received the YFV17D yellow fever vaccine. CDR3 nucleotide sequence: TGCAGTGCTAGAGTTGGGAGGGTCACAGAGACCCAGTACTTC. This sequence encodes CSARVGRVTETQYF.